This T cell receptor beta chain emerged from a study of cytomegalovirus exposure and HLA in healthy donors. Generated by immunoSEQ multiplex PCR, the TCRdb table keeps only in-frame clones and is missing some. Altogether roughly 56,000 clones are present, around 93% being singletons, with the ten largest covering more than 1.5%. Note on this clone: The antigen is undetermined.

The V gene's germline CDR1 is LNHNV and CDR2 YYDKDF (reference sequence). The CDR3 is 13 amino acids. The V end lost 1 base, the J end lost 3 bases, and 7 bases lay between the germline ends. Study-level points and caveats: Listed as cytomegalovirus-associated were 150 or so TCR beta chains.

This receptor was identified in a woman aged 18-29 years in good health and CMV-seropositive. The source material was PBMCs. The rearrangement joins TRBV15 to TRBJ2-7; D is undetermined. The CDR3, as DNA: TGTGCCACCAGCAGAGGACTGAACTACGAGCAGTACTTC. This sequence encodes CATSRGLNYEQYF.